These 9 T cell receptor beta chains came from one sample sequenced in a study of PD-1 blockade in classical Hodgkin lymphoma (TCRdb year 2020). Reading the label with the study, this specimen's time point is: cycle 4 day 1 (C4D1), after 6 weeks of nivolumab. Every trial patient had relapsed following autologous stem cell transplantation, and prior brentuximab vedotin exposure was what differed among cohorts A, B and C. Library construction relied on the immunoSEQ multiplex PCR assay. The table comes from immuneACCESS by way of TCRdb, which keeps in-frame sequences with V and J called. Part of the clones is missing from these tables; in studies checked, under half for an unresolved V gene and the rest for unknown reasons. The sample yields about 24,000 clones; roughly four fifths were counted once. The ten most abundant clones make up approximately 6.2% of the sample. This specimen consisted of peripheral blood mononuclear cells (PBMCs), obtained before the fourth cycle of nivolumab. All receptors derive from a human donor with classical Hodgkin lymphoma.

This clone has a single count. The CDR3 is CAWSLSAGKDEQFF. In DNA, the CDR3 is TGTGCCTGGAGTCTGTCAGCCGGCAAGGATGAGCAGTTCTTC. This chain connects TRBV30 to TRBJ2-1; D uncertain. Germline CDR1 GTSNPN, CDR2 SVGIG (reference sequence). V lost 2 bases and J 8 bases, leaving 16 bases between the germline ends. This CDR3 is built from 14 residues.

The chain links TRBV4-3 to TRBJ1-1; possible D gene TRBD1, 5 bases. Per the germline V gene, CDR1 is LGHNA and CDR2 is YSLEER. Trimming left V 0 bases short and J 2 bases short, with 25 bases between. This CDR3 is 20 amino acids long. The CDR3 DNA sequence: TGCGCCAGCAGCCAAGATAATCCGGTATGGAGGGGTGAATTAAACACTGAAGCTTTCTTT. It specifies CASSQDNPVWRGELNTEAFF.

This clone was found once. This sequence joins TRBV30 and TRBJ1-3, with D possibly being TRBD1 (6 bases). The V gene lost 1 base and the J gene lost 8 bases, with 12 bases spanning the gap. The germline V gene encodes CDR1 GTSNPN and CDR2 SVGIG (reference sequence). The CDR3 covers 13 residues. The CDR3 DNA reads TGTGCCTGGAGTGAGGGGGTTTCTGACACCATATATTTT. This translates into CAWSEGVSDTIYF.

This sequence joins TRBV18 and TRBJ1-5; 10 bases align to TRBD1. This CDR3 region has 16 residues. Unmatched junction bases numbered 4, after V lost 3 bases and J lost 2 bases. Germline V lookup: CDR1 KGHSH, CDR2 LQKENI. CDR3 residues: CASSPPGTGGNQPQHF. The CDR3 DNA reads as TGTGCCAGCTCACCCCCCGGGACAGGGGGCAATCAGCCCCAGCATTTT. Full variable domain (outside the CDR3, taken from reference TRBV18 and TRBJ1-5): NAGVMQNPRHLVRRRGQEARLRCSPMKGHSHVYWYRQLPEEGLKFMVYLQKENIIDESGMPKERFSAEFPKEGPSILRIQQVVRGDSAAYFCASSPPGTGGNQPQHFGDGTRLSIL.

This chain links TRBV18 with TRBJ2-1; 10 positions match TRBD2. This CDR3 spans 12 amino acids. Germline CDR1 and CDR2: KGHSH and LQKENI. J was trimmed by 15 bases and V by 5 bases; bases with no gene match: 7. The DNA of the CDR3 is TGTGCCAGCTCAAGGACTAGCGGTACTGTGTTCTTC. Its protein is CASSRTSGTVFF.

The genes are TRBV6-6 and TRBJ1-2, with D possibly TRBD1 on 5 matching bases. Per the germline V gene, CDR1 is MNHNY and CDR2 is SVGAGI (reference sequence). The V end was cut by 6 bases, the J end by 3 bases, with 11 bases between. This CDR3 contains 13 residues. Here the CDR3 reads CASSNRQYYGYTF. In nucleotides, the CDR3 is TGTGCCAGCAGCAACAGACAGTACTATGGCTACACCTTC.

This rearrangement joins TRBV4-1 to TRBJ2-4, with TRBD2 identical over 7 bases. V dropped 1 base and J dropped 0; count of bases not matched to a gene: 12. Germline V gives CDR1 MGHRA, CDR2 YSYEKL. The CDR3 is made up of 19 amino acids. CDR3 protein: CASSQGQAKGGLAKNIQYF. The DNA for the CDR3 is TGCGCCAGCAGCCAAGGTCAGGCCAAGGGAGGGTTAGCCAAAAACATTCAGTACTTC.

The gene calls are TRBV5-6 and TRBJ2-3; 7 bases agree with TRBD2. This CDR3 is built from 15 residues. J lost 2 bases, V lost 4 bases, and 7 bases had no gene match. Germline CDR1 and CDR2: SGHDT and YYEEEE. CDR3 sequence (DNA): TGTGCCAGCAGCGGGGCTAGCGGTTACACAGATACGCAGTATTTT. Translation gives CASSGASGYTDTQYF.

The chain employs TRBV30 and TRBJ1-3; D not resolved. V lost 5 bases and J 1 base, leaving 9 bases between the germline ends. Germline-derived CDR1 and CDR2 are GTSNPN and SVGIG (reference sequence). The CDR3 is 13 amino acids. This chain's CDR3 is CAWGRGSGNTIYF. CDR3 DNA: TGTGCCTGGGGACGAGGATCTGGAAACACCATATATTTT.